This T cell receptor beta chain was captured by sequencing in a study of monozygotic twins with cystic fibrosis. Sequencing was performed with immunoSEQ multiplex PCR; in TCRdb, only in-frame clones are kept and a portion is missing. The sample carries tens of thousands of clones, 85% to 90% recorded once. As for this clone: No antigen is known for it.

Trimming took off 0 bases at V and 1 base at J, with 11 bases between the two ends. This CDR3 has 15 amino acids. Germline V lookup: CDR1 SGDLS, CDR2 YYNGEE. General study results and limits: V usage most resembled the co-twin in 13 of 16 pairs.

The sequencing input was blood. This receptor was obtained from a woman in her thirties with cystic fibrosis. The gene calls are TRBV9 and TRBJ2-7, with D possibly TRBD1 on 7 matching bases. CDR3 bases: TGTGCCAGCAGCGTAGCGGCAGGGGGGTCCTACGAGCAGTACTTC. It specifies CASSVAAGGSYEQYF.